Listed below are T cell receptor beta chains from one sample, sequenced in a study of blood T cell repertoires in COVID-19. Only in-frame clones appear in the TCRdb table, and some are missing; sequencing was by immunoSEQ multiplex PCR. This sample carries around 300,000 clones, roughly nine tenths of them seen once, and the ten largest clones take about 3%. The source material was PBMCs or T cells enriched from blood (not recorded which). Source of these receptors: a woman in her forties or fifties who had recovered from COVID-19. CDR3s include the opening cysteine and the closing phenylalanine or tryptophan. A D gene is named only where the DNA matches it firmly. The listing skips clone size in some rows; elsewhere it reads once, few, many or a size class.

V gene: TRBV2; J gene: TRBJ2-1; clone size: -; D gene: -; CDR3 DNA: TGTGCCAGCAACCCAAGTCGGAGGCGGGGTTCCTACAATGAGCAGTTCTTC; CDR3 protein: CASNPSRRRGSYNEQFF
V gene: TRBV5-1; J gene: TRBJ2-1; clone size: few; D gene: TRBD2; CDR3 DNA: TGCGCCAGCGCATCCTCGACTAGCGGGAATCGAAATGAGCAGTTCTTC; CDR3 protein: CASASSTSGNRNEQFF
V gene: TRBV3-1/TRBV3-2; J gene: TRBJ2-1; clone size: few; D gene: -; CDR3 DNA: TGTGCCAGCAGCTATCCGTACGGGGGCTCCTACAATGAGCAGTTCTTC; CDR3 protein: CASSYPYGGSYNEQFF
V gene: TRBV7-9; J gene: TRBJ1-4; clone size: -; D gene: -; CDR3 DNA: TGTGCCAGCAGCTCCGACTTAGAGGAAAAACTGTTTTTT; CDR3 protein: CASSSDLEEKLFF
V gene: TRBV6-2/TRBV6-3; J gene: TRBJ2-3; clone size: -; D gene: -; CDR3 DNA: TGTGCCAGCAGTTACTCACAGGGATCGGGTACGCAGTATTTT; CDR3 protein: CASSYSQGSGTQYF
V gene: TRBV15; J gene: TRBJ2-3; clone size: -; D gene: -; CDR3 DNA: TGTGCCACCAGCAGAGAGGCGGTCACACTCACAGATACGCAGTATTTT; CDR3 protein: CATSREAVTLTDTQYF
V gene: TRBV6-5; J gene: TRBJ1-5; clone size: -; D gene: -; CDR3 DNA: TGTGCCAGCACCCGGACATTCGATCAGCCCCAGCATTTT; CDR3 protein: CASTRTFDQPQHF
V gene: TRBV29-1; J gene: TRBJ2-1; clone size: few; D gene: -; CDR3 DNA: TGCAGCGTCGCGGGTGGATTAGAGCCTAAGCAGTTCTTC; CDR3 protein: CSVAGGLEPKQFF
V gene: TRBV7-3; J gene: TRBJ2-1; clone size: -; D gene: TRBD2; CDR3 DNA: TGTGCCAGCAGCTTAGAAGGCGGTGCGGGAGGCTCCTACAATGAGCAGTTCTTC; CDR3 protein: CASSLEGGAGGSYNEQFF
V gene: TRBV9; J gene: TRBJ2-1; clone size: -; D gene: -; CDR3 DNA: TGTGCCAGCAGCGTCGATGGGGCTCTATCAGGGCCGTTCTTC; CDR3 protein: CASSVDGALSGPFF
V gene: TRBV24-1; J gene: TRBJ2-3; clone size: few; D gene: TRBD1; CDR3 DNA: TGTGCCACCAGTGATTCCGGGACAGGGAAAACAGATACGCAGTATTTT; CDR3 protein: CATSDSGTGKTDTQYF
V gene: TRBV6-5; J gene: TRBJ1-1; clone size: -; D gene: -; CDR3 DNA: TGTGCCAGCAGTTACGGGGCAGGGCCTAACACTGAAGCTTTCTTT; CDR3 protein: CASSYGAGPNTEAFF
V gene: TRBV7-9; J gene: TRBJ2-1; clone size: -; D gene: -; CDR3 DNA: TGTGCCAGCAGCAGGTCGAGGCCCCTTGGGAATGAGCAGTTCTTC; CDR3 protein: CASSRSRPLGNEQFF
V gene: TRBV7-9; J gene: TRBJ2-7; clone size: -; D gene: TRBD2; CDR3 DNA: TGTGCCAGCAGCCATACTAGCGGGAGGGGTGCCTACGAGCAGTACTTC; CDR3 protein: CASSHTSGRGAYEQYF
V gene: TRBV7-3; J gene: TRBJ1-1; clone size: once; D gene: -; CDR3 DNA: TGTGCCAGCAGCTTAGCTTTTGGATCTTCTTGGGTATCGGGTTCTGCGGGCACTGAAGCTTTCTTT; CDR3 protein: CASSLAFGSSWVSGSAGTEAFF
V gene: TRBV10-1; J gene: TRBJ2-2; clone size: -; D gene: TRBD2; CDR3 DNA: TGCGCCAGCAGTGAGTCCAAAATAGCGGGAGGGCGAAGCACCGGGGAGCTGTTTTTT; CDR3 protein: CASSESKIAGGRSTGELFF
V gene: TRBV30; J gene: TRBJ2-7; clone size: -; D gene: -; CDR3 DNA: TGTGCCTGGAGTGCGGAGGTATTCAGCTCCCACGAGCAGTACTTC; CDR3 protein: CAWSAEVFSSHEQYF
V gene: TRBV29-1; J gene: TRBJ2-7; clone size: -; D gene: TRBD1; CDR3 DNA: TGCAGCGTTGAAGACGGGGACAGGGGATCCTACGAGCAGTACTTC; CDR3 protein: CSVEDGDRGSYEQYF
V gene: TRBV7-3; J gene: TRBJ2-3; clone size: -; D gene: TRBD2; CDR3 DNA: TGTGCCAGCAGCTCCACTAGCGGGACCACAGATACGCAGTATTTT; CDR3 protein: CASSSTSGTTDTQYF
V gene: TRBV5-8; J gene: TRBJ1-4; clone size: -; D gene: -; CDR3 DNA: TGTGCCAGCAGCCTTCCGGGTCTTAGAGGGGAAAAACTGTTTTTT; CDR3 protein: CASSLPGLRGEKLFF
V gene: TRBV2; J gene: TRBJ2-3; clone size: -; D gene: -; CDR3 DNA: TGTGCCAGCTCCGGAGTTGTTGGTACGCAGTATTTT; CDR3 protein: CASSGVVGTQYF
V gene: TRBV27; J gene: TRBJ2-7; clone size: -; D gene: -; CDR3 DNA: TGTGCCAGCAGTTCCCAAGGAGAGGGAGTTCGGGACTACGAGCAGTACTTC; CDR3 protein: CASSSQGEGVRDYEQYF
V gene: TRBV19; J gene: TRBJ2-1; clone size: -; D gene: -; CDR3 DNA: TGTGCCAGTAGTATTCAGGGTAGCTCCTACAATGAGCAGTTCTTC; CDR3 protein: CASSIQGSSYNEQFF
V gene: TRBV7-2; J gene: TRBJ2-1; clone size: -; D gene: -; CDR3 DNA: TGTGCCAGCAGCTTAGTGTATCTGGACACCCCCCGATCCTACAATGAGCAGTTCTTC; CDR3 protein: CASSLVYLDTPRSYNEQFF
V gene: TRBV27; J gene: TRBJ2-5; clone size: -; D gene: -; CDR3 DNA: TGTGCCAGCAGTGACGACGGGGTGACCCAGTACTTC; CDR3 protein: CASSDDGVTQYF
V gene: TRBV10-1; J gene: TRBJ2-3; clone size: -; D gene: -; CDR3 DNA: TGCGCCAGCGCGCCGGGGTTTACAGATACGCAGTATTTT; CDR3 protein: CASAPGFTDTQYF
V gene: TRBV3-1/TRBV3-2; J gene: TRBJ1-5; clone size: -; D gene: -; CDR3 DNA: TGTGCCAGCAGCCAAGATACTTCCAATCAGCCCCAGCATTTT; CDR3 protein: CASSQDTSNQPQHF